This T cell receptor beta chain was recorded in a study of cytomegalovirus exposure and HLA in healthy donors. Study findings and constraints: A link between a missense DCLRE1C variant and TCR beta V- and J-gene trimming emerged from a later analysis. Further analysis was carried out later, and it showed several of the most significant clusters appearing linked to common viral pathogens.

It was with 60 Vbeta and 13 Jbeta primers that the PCR ran. Using immunoSEQ multiplex PCR, the repertoire was profiled, and TCRdb retains in-frame clones only, with some absent. The sample consists of 150,000 or so clones, about three quarters of them appearing once. As regards this clone: Its target is unknown.

The CDR3 has 15 amino acids. Germline V gives CDR1 SGHNT, CDR2 YYREEE (reference sequence). Trimming removed 0 bases at V and 3 bases at J, with 9 bases between. The source of this sequence is a man aged 45-60 years in good health and CMV-seropositive. The chain uses TRBV5-4 and TRBJ2-2, with D perhaps matching TRBD1 (6 bases). Sequenced sample: PBMCs. CDR3 coding DNA: TGTGCCAGCAGCTTGGGCAGGGGATACACCGGGGAGCTGTTTTTT. It specifies CASSLGRGYTGELFF.